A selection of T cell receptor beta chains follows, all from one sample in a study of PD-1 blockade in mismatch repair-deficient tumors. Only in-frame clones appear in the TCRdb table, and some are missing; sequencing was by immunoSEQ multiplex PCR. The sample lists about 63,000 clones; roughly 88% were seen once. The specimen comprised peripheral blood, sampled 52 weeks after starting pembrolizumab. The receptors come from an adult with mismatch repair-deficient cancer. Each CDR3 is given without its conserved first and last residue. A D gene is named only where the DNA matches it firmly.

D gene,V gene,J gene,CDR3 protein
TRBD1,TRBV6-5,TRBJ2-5,ASSDRGQETQY
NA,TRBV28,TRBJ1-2,ASSFLGAGEVDGYT
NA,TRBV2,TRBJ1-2,ASSPGANYGYT
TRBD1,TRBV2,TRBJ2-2,ASMRTGETGELF
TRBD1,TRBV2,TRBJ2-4,ASRNGQGAPAKNIQY
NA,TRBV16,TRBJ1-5,ASSRTRDRQSPQH
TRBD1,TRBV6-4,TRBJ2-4,ASSDDRGGIQY
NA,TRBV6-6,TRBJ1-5,ASRQGGQPQH
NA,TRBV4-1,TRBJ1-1,ASSQDLQLASRNTEAF
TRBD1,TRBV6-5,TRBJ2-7,ASSGSGQDGYEQY
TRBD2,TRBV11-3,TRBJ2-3,ASRISGRNLDTQY
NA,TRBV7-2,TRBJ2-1,ASSLLSGPYNEQF
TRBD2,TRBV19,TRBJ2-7,ASSILAGGIYEQY
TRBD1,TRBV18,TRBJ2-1,ASSPTGVGYNEQF
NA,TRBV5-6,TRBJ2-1,ASSFYGSSSYNEQF
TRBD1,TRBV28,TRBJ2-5,ASSSPGTGGRETQY
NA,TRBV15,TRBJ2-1,ATSRGYNEQF
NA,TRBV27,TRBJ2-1,ASSLSVIERGYNEQF
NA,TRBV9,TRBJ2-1,ASSPGGGGSSYNEQF
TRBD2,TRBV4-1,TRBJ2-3,ASSPGEGPDTQY
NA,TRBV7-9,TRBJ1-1,ASSPRTRNGAF
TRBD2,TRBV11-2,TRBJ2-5,ASSLVSGRAGETQY
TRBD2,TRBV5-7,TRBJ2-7,ASSGTGLAGRYEQY
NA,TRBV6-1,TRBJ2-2,ASSGQADGELF
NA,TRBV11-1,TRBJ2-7,ASSLGVFTYEQY
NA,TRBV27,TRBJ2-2,ASRKMNTGELF